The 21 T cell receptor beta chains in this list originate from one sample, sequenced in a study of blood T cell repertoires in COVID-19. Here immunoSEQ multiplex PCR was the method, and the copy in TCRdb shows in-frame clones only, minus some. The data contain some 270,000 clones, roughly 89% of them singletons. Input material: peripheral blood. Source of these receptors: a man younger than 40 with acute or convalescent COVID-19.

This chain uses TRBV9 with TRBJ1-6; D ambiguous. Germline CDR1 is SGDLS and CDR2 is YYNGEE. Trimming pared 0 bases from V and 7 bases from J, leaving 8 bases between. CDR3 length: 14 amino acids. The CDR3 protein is CASSVAGGNSPLHF. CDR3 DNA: TGTGCCAGCAGCGTAGCTGGAGGGAATTCACCCCTCCACTTT.

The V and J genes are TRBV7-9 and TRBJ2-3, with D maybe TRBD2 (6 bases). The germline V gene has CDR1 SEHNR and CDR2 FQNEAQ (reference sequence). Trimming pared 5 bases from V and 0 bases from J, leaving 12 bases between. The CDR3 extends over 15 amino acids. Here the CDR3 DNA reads TGTGCCAGCAGCCTCCGGGACTTTAGCACAGATACGCAGTATTTT. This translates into CASSLRDFSTDTQYF.

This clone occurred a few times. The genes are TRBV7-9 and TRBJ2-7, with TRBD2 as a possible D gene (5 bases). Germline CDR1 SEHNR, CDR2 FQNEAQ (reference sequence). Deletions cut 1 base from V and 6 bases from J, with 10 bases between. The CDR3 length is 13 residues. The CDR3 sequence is CASSLGEGREQYF. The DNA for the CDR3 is TGTGCCAGCAGCTTAGGTGAGGGTCGCGAGCAGTACTTC.

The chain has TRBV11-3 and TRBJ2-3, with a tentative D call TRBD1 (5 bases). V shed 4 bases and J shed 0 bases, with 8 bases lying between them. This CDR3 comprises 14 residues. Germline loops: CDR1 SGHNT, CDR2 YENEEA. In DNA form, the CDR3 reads TGTGCCAGCAGCTCCAGGGCAAGCACAGATACGCAGTATTTT. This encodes CASSSRASTDTQYF.

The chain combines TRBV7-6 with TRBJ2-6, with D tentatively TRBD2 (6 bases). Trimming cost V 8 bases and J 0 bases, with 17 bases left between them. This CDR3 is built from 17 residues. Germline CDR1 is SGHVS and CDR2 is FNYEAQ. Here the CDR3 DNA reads TGTGCCAGCGCCGGGGGACGCGATAACTCTGGGGCCAACGTCCTGACTTTC. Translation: CASAGGRDNSGANVLTF.

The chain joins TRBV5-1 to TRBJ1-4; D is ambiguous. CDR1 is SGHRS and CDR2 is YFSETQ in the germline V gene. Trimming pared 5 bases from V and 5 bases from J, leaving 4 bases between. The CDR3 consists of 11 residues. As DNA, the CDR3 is TGCGCCAGCAGGCTAAATGAAAAACTGTTTTTT. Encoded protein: CASRLNEKLFF.

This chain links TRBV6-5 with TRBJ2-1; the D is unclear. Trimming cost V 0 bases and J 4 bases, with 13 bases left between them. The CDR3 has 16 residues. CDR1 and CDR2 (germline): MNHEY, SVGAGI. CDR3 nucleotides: TGTGCCAGCAGTTACTCTGGTCTTAACGGGTACAATGAGCAGTTCTTC. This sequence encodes CASSYSGLNGYNEQFF.

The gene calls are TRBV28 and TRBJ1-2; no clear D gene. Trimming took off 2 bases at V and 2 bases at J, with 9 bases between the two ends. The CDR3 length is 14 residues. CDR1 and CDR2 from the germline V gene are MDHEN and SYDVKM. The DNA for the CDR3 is TGTGCCAGCAGTTTAGATACGGAGAACTATGGCTACACCTTC. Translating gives CASSLDTENYGYTF.

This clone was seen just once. The CDR3 region has the DNA TGTGCCAGCAGTTTAAGTTTAGGGCAGGGTGGTGAAAAACTGTTTTTT. Translated, it gives CASSLSLGQGGEKLFF. The chain recombines TRBV28 with TRBJ1-4; a weak D match, TRBD1 (5 bases). Trimming removed 2 bases at V and 7 bases at J, with 17 bases between. The CDR3 totals 16 residues. Germline-derived CDR1 and CDR2 are MDHEN and SYDVKM.

The CDR3 DNA follows: TGTGCCAGAGGAACCGACAGCCCCGAGGACGGCTACACCTTC. This translates into CARGTDSPEDGYTF. V usage is TRBV5-6 and J usage is TRBJ1-2; perhaps TRBD1 as D (5 bases). This CDR3 is built from 14 residues. Germline loops: CDR1 SGHDT, CDR2 YYEEEE. V lost 8 bases and J lost 8, with 22 bases in between.

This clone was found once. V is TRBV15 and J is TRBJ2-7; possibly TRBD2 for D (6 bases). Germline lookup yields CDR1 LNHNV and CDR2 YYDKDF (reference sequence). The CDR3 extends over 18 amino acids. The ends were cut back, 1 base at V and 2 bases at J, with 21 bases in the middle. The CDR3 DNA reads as TGTGCCACCAGCAGAGCCGCAAAGACCAGCGGGTTTACCTACGAGCAGTACTTC. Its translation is CATSRAAKTSGFTYEQYF.

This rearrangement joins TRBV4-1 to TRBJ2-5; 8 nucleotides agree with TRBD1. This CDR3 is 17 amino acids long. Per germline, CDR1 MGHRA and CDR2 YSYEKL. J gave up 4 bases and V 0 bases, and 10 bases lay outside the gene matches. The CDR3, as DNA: TGCGCCAGCAGCCAAGATAGGGGCAGGGGGCTGCCAGAGACCCAGTACTTC. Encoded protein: CASSQDRGRGLPETQYF.

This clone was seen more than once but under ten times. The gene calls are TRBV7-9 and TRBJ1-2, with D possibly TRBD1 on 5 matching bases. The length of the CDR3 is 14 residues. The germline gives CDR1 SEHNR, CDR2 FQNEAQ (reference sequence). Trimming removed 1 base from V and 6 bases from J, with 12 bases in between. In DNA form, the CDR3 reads TGTGCCAGCAGCTTAGATGGGGGGAGTAATGGCTACACCTTC. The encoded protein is CASSLDGGSNGYTF. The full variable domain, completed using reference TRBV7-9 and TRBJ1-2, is DTGVSQNPRHKITKRGQNVTFRCDPISEHNRLYWYRQTLGQGPEFLTYFQNEAQLEKSRLLSDRFSAERPKGSFSTLEIQRTEQGDSAMYLCASSLDGGSNGYTFGSGTRLTVV.

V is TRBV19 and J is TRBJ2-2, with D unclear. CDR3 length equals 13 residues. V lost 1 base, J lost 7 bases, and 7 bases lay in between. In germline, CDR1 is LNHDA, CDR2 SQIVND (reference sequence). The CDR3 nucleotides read TGTGCCAGTAGTATAGGTCAGCGCGGGGAGCTGTTTTTT. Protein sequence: CASSIGQRGELFF.

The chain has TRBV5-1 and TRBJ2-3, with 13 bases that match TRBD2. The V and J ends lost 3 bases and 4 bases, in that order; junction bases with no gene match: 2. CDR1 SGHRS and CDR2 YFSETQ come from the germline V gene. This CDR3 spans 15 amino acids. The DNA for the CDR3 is TGCGCCAGCAGCTCGGGACTAGCGGGACCAGATACGCAGTATTTT. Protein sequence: CASSSGLAGPDTQYF.

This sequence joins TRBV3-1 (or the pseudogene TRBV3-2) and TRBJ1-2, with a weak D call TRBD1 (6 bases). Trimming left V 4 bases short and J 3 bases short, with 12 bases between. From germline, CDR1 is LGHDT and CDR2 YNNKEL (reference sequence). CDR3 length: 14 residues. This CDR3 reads CASSRRTEDYGYTF. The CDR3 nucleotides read TGTGCCAGCAGCCGCCGGACAGAAGACTATGGCTACACCTTC.

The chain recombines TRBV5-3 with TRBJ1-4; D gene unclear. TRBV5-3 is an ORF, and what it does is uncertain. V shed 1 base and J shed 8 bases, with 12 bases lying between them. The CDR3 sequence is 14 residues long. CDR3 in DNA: TGTGCCAGAAGCTTGCAGCCCCCGGGGGAAAAACTGTTTTTT. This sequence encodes CARSLQPPGEKLFF.

This chain's CDR3 is CASPRIEDSLRLPEQYF. Here the CDR3 DNA reads TGTGCCAGTCCCCGGATCGAGGACAGCCTTCGCCTGCCCGAGCAGTACTTC. The rearrangement links TRBV19 to TRBJ2-7; a possible D gene is TRBD1 (6 bases). The CDR3 runs 17 residues. Trimming stripped 8 bases from V and 6 bases from J, with 29 bases between. Germline CDR1 and CDR2: LNHDA and SQIVND (reference sequence).

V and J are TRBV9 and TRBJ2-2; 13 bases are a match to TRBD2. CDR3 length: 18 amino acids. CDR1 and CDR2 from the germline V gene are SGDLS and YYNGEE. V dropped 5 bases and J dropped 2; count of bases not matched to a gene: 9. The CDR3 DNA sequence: TGTGCCAGCAGGGGGGGACTAGCGGGAAACTCAAACACCGGGGAGCTGTTTTTT. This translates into CASRGGLAGNSNTGELFF.

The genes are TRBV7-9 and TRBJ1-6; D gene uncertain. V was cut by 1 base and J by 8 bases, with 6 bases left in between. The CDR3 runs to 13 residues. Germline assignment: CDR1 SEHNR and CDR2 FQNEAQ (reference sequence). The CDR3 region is CASSLVFDSPLHF. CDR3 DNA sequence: TGTGCCAGCAGCTTAGTATTCGATTCACCCCTCCACTTT.

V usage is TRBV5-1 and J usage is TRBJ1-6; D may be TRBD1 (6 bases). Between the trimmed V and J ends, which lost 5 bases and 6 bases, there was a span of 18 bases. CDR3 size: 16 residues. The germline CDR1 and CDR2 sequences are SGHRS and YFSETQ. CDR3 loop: CASRTIQGTSNSPLHF. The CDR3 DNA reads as TGCGCCAGCAGGACGATACAGGGAACTTCTAATTCACCCCTCCACTTT.